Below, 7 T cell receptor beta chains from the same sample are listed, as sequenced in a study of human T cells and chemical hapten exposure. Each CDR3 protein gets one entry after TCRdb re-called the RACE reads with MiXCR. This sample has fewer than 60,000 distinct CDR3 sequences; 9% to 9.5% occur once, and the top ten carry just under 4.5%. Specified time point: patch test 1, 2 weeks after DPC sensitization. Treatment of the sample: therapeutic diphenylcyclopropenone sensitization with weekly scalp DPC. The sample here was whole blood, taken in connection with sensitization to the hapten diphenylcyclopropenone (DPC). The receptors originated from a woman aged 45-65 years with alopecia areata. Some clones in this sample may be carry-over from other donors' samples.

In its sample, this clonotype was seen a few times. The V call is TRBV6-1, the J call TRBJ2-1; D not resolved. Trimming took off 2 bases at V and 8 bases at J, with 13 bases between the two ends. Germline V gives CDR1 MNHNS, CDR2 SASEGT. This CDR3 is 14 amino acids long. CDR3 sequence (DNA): TGTGCCAGCAGTGAATTGAGGAAAAGCCATGAGCAGTTCTTC. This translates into CASSELRKSHEQFF.

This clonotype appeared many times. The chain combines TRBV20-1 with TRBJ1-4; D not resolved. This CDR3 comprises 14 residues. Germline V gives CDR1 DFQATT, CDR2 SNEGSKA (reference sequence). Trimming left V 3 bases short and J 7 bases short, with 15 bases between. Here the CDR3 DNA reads TGCAGTGCTAGTAAGGCTCAGACGGGTGAAAAACTGTTTTTT. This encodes CSASKAQTGEKLFF.

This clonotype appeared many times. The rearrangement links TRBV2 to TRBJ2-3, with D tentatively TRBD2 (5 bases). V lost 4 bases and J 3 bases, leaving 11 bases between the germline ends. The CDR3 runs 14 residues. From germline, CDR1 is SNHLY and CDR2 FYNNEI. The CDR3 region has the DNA TGTGCCAGCAGTGGACGGACTGGGACAGATACGCAGTATTTT. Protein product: CASSGRTGTDTQYF.

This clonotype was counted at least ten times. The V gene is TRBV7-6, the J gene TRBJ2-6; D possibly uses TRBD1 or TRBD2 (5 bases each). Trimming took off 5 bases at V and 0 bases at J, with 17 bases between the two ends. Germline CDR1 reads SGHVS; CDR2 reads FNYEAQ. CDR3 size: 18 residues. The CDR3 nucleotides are TGTGCCAGCAGCGCCCCGGGACGGAGTTTCTCTGGGGCCAACGTCCTGACTTTC. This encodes CASSAPGRSFSGANVLTF.

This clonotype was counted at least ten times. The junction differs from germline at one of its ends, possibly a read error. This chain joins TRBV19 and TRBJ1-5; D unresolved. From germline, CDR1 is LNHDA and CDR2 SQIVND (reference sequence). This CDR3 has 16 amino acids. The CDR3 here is CASSINSFRENQSQHF. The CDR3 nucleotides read TGTGCCAGTAGTATTAATTCGTTTAGGGAAAATCAGTCCCAGCATTTT.

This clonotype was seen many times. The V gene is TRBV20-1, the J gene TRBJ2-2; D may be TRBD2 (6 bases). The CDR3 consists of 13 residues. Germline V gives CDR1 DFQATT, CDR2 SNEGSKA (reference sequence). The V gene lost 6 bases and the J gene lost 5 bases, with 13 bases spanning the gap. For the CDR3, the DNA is TGCAGTGCCCTACTAGCTGTTACCGGGGAGCTGTTTTTT. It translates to CSALLAVTGELFF.

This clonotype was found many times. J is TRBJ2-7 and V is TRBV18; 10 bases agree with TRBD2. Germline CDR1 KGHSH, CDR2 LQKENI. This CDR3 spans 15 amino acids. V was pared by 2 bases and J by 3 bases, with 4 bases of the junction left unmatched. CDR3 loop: CASSPGLAARYEQYF. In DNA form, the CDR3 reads TGTGCCAGCTCACCAGGACTAGCGGCCCGCTACGAGCAGTACTTC.